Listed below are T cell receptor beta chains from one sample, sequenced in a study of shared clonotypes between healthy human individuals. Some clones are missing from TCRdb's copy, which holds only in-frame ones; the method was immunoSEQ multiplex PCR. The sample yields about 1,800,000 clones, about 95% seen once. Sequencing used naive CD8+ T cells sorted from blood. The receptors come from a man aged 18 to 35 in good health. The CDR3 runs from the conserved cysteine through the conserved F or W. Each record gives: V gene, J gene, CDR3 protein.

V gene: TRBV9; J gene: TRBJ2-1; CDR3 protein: CASSLASGGVYEQFF
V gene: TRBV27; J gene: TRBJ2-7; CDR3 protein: CASRPIGSPYEQYF
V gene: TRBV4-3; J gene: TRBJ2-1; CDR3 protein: CASSQILTGGFDNEQFF
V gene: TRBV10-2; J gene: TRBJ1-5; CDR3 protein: CASSDATVGPNQPQHF
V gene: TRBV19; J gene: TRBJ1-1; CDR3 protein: CASSPGIGTEAFF
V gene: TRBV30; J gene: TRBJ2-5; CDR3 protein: CAWSEGSQETQYF
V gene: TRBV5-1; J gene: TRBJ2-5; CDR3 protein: CASRSVQQETQYF
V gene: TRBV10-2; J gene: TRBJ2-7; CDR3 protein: CASVQGIEQYF
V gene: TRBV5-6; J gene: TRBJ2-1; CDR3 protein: CASSLGADRRINEQFF
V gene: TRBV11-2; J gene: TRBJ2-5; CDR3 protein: CASSSSGEETQYF
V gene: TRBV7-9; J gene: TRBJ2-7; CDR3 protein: CASSLAMSGGLIYEQYF
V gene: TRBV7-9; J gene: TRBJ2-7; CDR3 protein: CASSLDTSSEYF
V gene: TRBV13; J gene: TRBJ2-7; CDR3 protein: CASSWGLAGGEQYF
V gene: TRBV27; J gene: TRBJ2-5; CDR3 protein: CASSPLAGAQETQYF
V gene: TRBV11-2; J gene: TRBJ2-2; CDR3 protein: CASSSKQGIHGELFF
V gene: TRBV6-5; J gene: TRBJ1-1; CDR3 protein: CASSYGTGDTEAFF
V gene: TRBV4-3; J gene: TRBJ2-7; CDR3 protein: CASSQDWGRGTNEQYF
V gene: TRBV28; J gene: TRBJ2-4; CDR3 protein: CASSEIQGLLTKNIQYF
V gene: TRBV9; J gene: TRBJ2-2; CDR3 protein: CASSVDGTGELFF
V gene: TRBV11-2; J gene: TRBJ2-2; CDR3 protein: CASSSPLGFYQPGELFF
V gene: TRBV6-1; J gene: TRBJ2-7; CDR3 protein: CASSATPGTGYEQYF
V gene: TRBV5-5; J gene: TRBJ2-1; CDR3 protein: CASSLDGTSGSGFNYNEQFF
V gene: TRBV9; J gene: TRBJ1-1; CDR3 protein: CASSQDPTNTEAFF
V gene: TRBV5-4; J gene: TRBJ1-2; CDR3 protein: CASSLGPVMANYGYTF
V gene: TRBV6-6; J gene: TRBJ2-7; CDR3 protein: CASRPWASGYEQYF
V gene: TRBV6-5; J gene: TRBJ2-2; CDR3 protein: CASSYLPLTGELFF
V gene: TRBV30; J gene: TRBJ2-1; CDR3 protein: CAWSTTIAGTSYNEQFF